This passage covers 31 T cell receptor beta chains from one sample sequenced in a study of CD8 T cells in ankylosing spondylitis. TCRdb ran MiXCR on the 5' RACE reads and lists one entry per CDR3 protein. The sample carries 380,000 or so distinct CDR3 sequences, 20% to 25% recorded once. Sequenced sample: blood, either unsorted or a sorted T cell fraction (not recorded which). All receptors derive from a male donor with ankylosing spondylitis or in good health (not recorded which).

The chain uses TRBV12-5 and TRBJ2-7; D is unclear. The CDR3 spans 14 residues. Germline CDR1 is LGHNT and CDR2 is FRNRAP. The V and J ends lost 2 bases and 0 bases respectively, with 8 bases between them. The DNA of the CDR3 is TGTGCTAGTGGTTTGAAAACGCTCTCCTACGAGCAGTACTTC. This codes for CASGLKTLSYEQYF.

J is TRBJ2-2 and V is TRBV2; D not resolved. The CDR3 sequence is 12 residues long. V was shortened by 8 bases and J by 4 bases, with 8 bases between the two germline ends. Looked up from germline, CDR1 is SNHLY and CDR2 is FYNNEI. The CDR3, as DNA: TGTGCCAGCCCCCTTCTCACCGGGGAGCTGTTTTTT. This gives the protein CASPLLTGELFF.

The genes are TRBV15 and TRBJ2-3; TRBD2 matches at 9 bases. In germline, CDR1 is LNHNV, CDR2 YYDKDF (reference sequence). The CDR3 spans 16 residues. With V trimmed by 4 bases and J by 3 bases, 8 bases remained unmatched. The CDR3 sequence is CATSIFLAGETDTQYF. As DNA, the CDR3 is TGTGCCACCAGCATATTTTTAGCGGGGGAGACAGATACGCAGTATTTT. Combining the CDR3 with reference TRBV15 and TRBJ2-3 gives the whole variable domain DAMVIQNPRYQVTQFGKPVTLSCSQTLNHNVMYWYQQKSSQAPKLLFHYYDKDFNNEADTPDNFQSRRPNTSFCFLDIRSPGLGDTAMYLCATSIFLAGETDTQYFGPGTRLTVL.

This clonotype appeared many times. The chain recombines TRBV5-5 with TRBJ2-7, with D possibly TRBD2 on 7 matching bases. This CDR3 contains 15 residues. With 5 bases removed from V and 2 bases from J, the gap between germline ends came to 17 bases. The germline gives CDR1 SGHKS, CDR2 YYEKEE (reference sequence). The CDR3 DNA sequence: TGTGCCAGCAGGGGGGGGGCAGGATCAACCTACGAGCAGTACTTC. Its translation: CASRGGAGSTYEQYF.

This clonotype occurred a few times. An end of the junction differs from the germline gene, which may be a read error. The chain employs TRBV7-7 and TRBJ2-5, with TRBD2 identical over 14 bases. Germline lookup yields CDR1 SSHAT and CDR2 FNYEAQ (reference sequence). The length of the CDR3 is 15 residues. The CDR3 bases are TGTGCTAGCAGCCGGACTAGCGGGGGGAAAGAGACCCAGTACTTC. It yields the protein CASSRTSGGKETQYF.

This clonotype was observed a handful of times. CDR3 bases: TGTGCCAGCAGCCGTCCCGACACCGGGGAGCTGTTTTTT. Translated, it gives CASSRPDTGELFF. The chain couples TRBV6-2 or TRBV6-3 to TRBJ2-2; no definite D call. There are 13 residues in the CDR3. Trimming left V 6 bases short and J 3 bases short, with 8 bases between. Germline CDR1 reads MNHEY; CDR2 reads SVGEGT.

The V and J genes are TRBV27 and TRBJ2-1, with 9 bases identical to TRBD1. The CDR3 contains 15 residues. Losses at the gene ends were 5 bases for V and 8 bases for J; bases not matched to a gene: 10. The germline gives CDR1 MNHEY, CDR2 SMNVEV (reference sequence). CDR3 nucleotides: TGTGCCAGCAGTCCCGACTCCGGACAGGGGCATGAGCAGTTCTTC. Translating gives CASSPDSGQGHEQFF.

The chain has TRBV20-1 and TRBJ2-5; 8 bases fit TRBD1. J gave up 7 bases and V 0 bases, and 10 bases lay outside the gene matches. The CDR3 loop spans 15 amino acids. Per the germline V gene, CDR1 is DFQATT and CDR2 is SNEGSKA (reference sequence). DNA for the CDR3: TGCAGTGCTAGAGAGACAGGGGTCATGATGGTGACCCAGTACTTC. It is translated as CSARETGVMMVTQYF.

This clonotype was recorded a few times. The chain employs TRBV3-1 and TRBJ2-6; possibly TRBD1 for D (6 bases). CDR3 length: 14 residues. The V end lost 6 bases, the J end lost 0 bases, and 6 bases lay between the germline ends. From germline, CDR1 is LGHDT and CDR2 YNNKEL (reference sequence). The chain's CDR3 is CASRGASGANVLTF. In DNA form, the CDR3 reads TGTGCCAGCAGGGGGGCCTCTGGGGCCAACGTCCTGACTTTC.

In this sample, this clonotype turned up a few times. The chain combines TRBV10-2 with TRBJ2-2; maybe TRBD1 (6 bases). Germline V gene sequence: CDR1 WSHSY, CDR2 SAAADI. V was trimmed by 2 bases and J by 1 base, leaving 8 bases between them. This CDR3 has 15 amino acids. The CDR3 DNA is TGCGCCAGCAGTGAGCCGGGACAGAACACCGGGGAGCTGTTTTTT. It is translated as CASSEPGQNTGELFF.

The chain links TRBV7-2 to TRBJ2-1; TRBD1 or TRBD2 may be the D gene (5 bases each). The CDR3 is 13 residues long. V was clipped by 10 bases and J by 1 base, with 11 bases between them. Germline V lookup: CDR1 SGHTA, CDR2 FQGNSA. Written as DNA, the CDR3 is TGTGCCACCAGGGACCGTTCCTACAATGAGCAGTTCTTC. As protein: CATRDRSYNEQFF.

This clonotype has a handful of counts. The chain combines TRBV6-5 with TRBJ2-7; D is undetermined. Germline CDR1 and CDR2: MNHEY and SVGAGI. This CDR3 contains 14 residues. V lost 0 bases and J 1 base, leaving 7 bases between the germline ends. The CDR3 spells CASSYSGGSYEQYF. In DNA form, the CDR3 reads TGTGCCAGCAGTTACTCTGGCGGATCCTACGAGCAGTACTTC.

This clonotype was counted only a few times. This chain joins TRBV20-1 and TRBJ2-3; the match to TRBD2 covers 9 bases. Germline V gene lookup returns CDR1 DFQATT and CDR2 SNEGSKA (reference sequence). This CDR3 has 15 amino acids. Trimming removed 0 bases from V and 4 bases from J; junction bases left unmatched: 5. The CDR3, as DNA: TGCAGTGCTAGAGATCTGCGGGGGGGCCCAGATACGCAGTATTTT. Translated: CSARDLRGGPDTQYF.

The V gene is TRBV7-2, the J gene TRBJ2-1; D ambiguous. The V gene lost 8 bases and the J gene lost 8 bases, with 16 bases spanning the gap. This CDR3 has 13 residues. Germline V gene sequence: CDR1 SGHTA, CDR2 FQGNSA. The CDR3 DNA is TGTGCCAGCGGTGGGGATTCGGTAGATGAGCAGTTCTTC. Translated, it gives CASGGDSVDEQFF.

The chain employs TRBV30 and TRBJ2-2; D is unclear. The CDR3 totals 10 residues. The germline V gene has CDR1 GTSNPN and CDR2 SVGIG (reference sequence). The V end was cut by 2 bases, the J end by 6 bases, with 1 base between. CDR3 protein: CAWSPGELFF. DNA for the CDR3: TGTGCCTGGAGTCCCGGGGAGCTGTTTTTT.

The chain employs TRBV12-3 or TRBV12-4 and TRBJ2-5, with TRBD1 matching 7 bases. The CDR3 runs 15 residues. V lost 6 bases to trimming and J lost 2 bases; unmatched junction nucleotides: 9. CDR3 in DNA: TGTGCCAGCAGCCCCAGGGGGTCAAAACAAGAGACCCAGTACTTC. This codes for CASSPRGSKQETQYF.

This clonotype was found a few times. The CDR3 DNA sequence: TGCAGTGCTAGACCCCAGGGGCTTAATGAGCAGTTCTTC. Its protein product is CSARPQGLNEQFF. The chain links TRBV20-1 to TRBJ2-1; D possibly corresponds to TRBD1 (6 bases). The CDR3 consists of 13 residues. V gave up 2 bases and J gave up 7 bases, with 12 bases separating them. Germline V gives CDR1 DFQATT, CDR2 SNEGSKA (reference sequence).

This clonotype has just a few counts. J is TRBJ1-2 and V is TRBV29-1, with D unresolved. Trimming stripped 0 bases from V and 2 bases from J, with 7 bases between. Germline CDR1 is SQVTM and CDR2 is ANQGSEA. This CDR3 has 13 amino acids. CDR3 nucleotides: TGCAGCGTTGAAGAATACGACAACTATGGCTACACCTTC. Protein sequence: CSVEEYDNYGYTF.

The chain uses TRBV3-1 and TRBJ2-3, with D perhaps matching TRBD1 (6 bases). Germline values: CDR1 LGHDT, CDR2 YNNKEL (reference sequence). The V gene lost 0 bases and the J gene lost 3 bases, with 13 bases spanning the gap. CDR3 length: 16 amino acids. Written as DNA, the CDR3 is TGTGCCAGCAGCCAAGAGACAGGCTTCAGTACAGATACGCAGTATTTT. Its translation: CASSQETGFSTDTQYF.

The sample holds a few counts of this clonotype. The J gene is TRBJ2-7, the V gene TRBV6-1, with D possibly being TRBD1 or TRBD2 (6 bases each). Per the germline V gene, CDR1 is MNHNS and CDR2 is SASEGT. The CDR3 extends over 14 amino acids. The V gene lost 6 bases and the J gene lost 2 bases, with 14 bases spanning the gap. The CDR3: CASRHREVTYEQYF. CDR3 nucleotide sequence: TGTGCCAGCAGGCACAGGGAGGTTACCTACGAGCAGTACTTC.

In nucleotides, the CDR3 is TGTGCCAGCAGCCAACGGTACAACAATGAGCAGTTCTTC. Its translation: CASSQRYNNEQFF. The chain has TRBV11-2 and TRBJ2-1; no clear D. CDR3 length: 13 amino acids. The V and J ends lost 5 bases and 5 bases respectively, with 10 bases between them. Germline CDR1 and CDR2: SGHAT and FQNNGV.

The chain recombines TRBV12-3 or TRBV12-4 with TRBJ2-3; D remains unclear. Trimming removed 0 bases at V and 3 bases at J, with 10 bases between. This CDR3 contains 15 residues. CDR3 in amino acids: CASSLASARTDTQYF. CDR3 in DNA: TGTGCCAGCAGTTTAGCATCCGCCAGGACAGATACGCAGTATTTT.

J is TRBJ2-3 and V is TRBV29-1; 8 bases agree with TRBD2. The CDR3 totals 15 residues. The ends lost 1 base at V and 0 bases at J; junction bases unmatched: 3. Per germline, CDR1 SQVTM and CDR2 ANQGSEA. CDR3 region: CSVEGLAGSTDTQYF. The CDR3 region has the DNA TGCAGCGTTGAAGGCCTAGCGGGTAGCACAGATACGCAGTATTTT.

In the case of this clonotype: A read error may explain this, as a much larger clone is one base away. The chain links TRBV6-5 to TRBJ2-7, with D tentatively TRBD2 (6 bases). Trimming cost V 0 bases and J 3 bases, with 6 bases left between them. The CDR3 is made up of 13 amino acids. Germline V gene sequence: CDR1 MNHEY, CDR2 SVGAGI. CDR3 residues: CASSYSDYYEQYF. The CDR3 bases are TGTGCCAGCAGTTACTCGGACTACTACGAGCAGTACTTC.

This clonotype has more than one count but fewer than ten. The V call is TRBV6-5, the J call TRBJ1-2, with D perhaps TRBD1 (6 bases). Germline loops: CDR1 MNHEY, CDR2 SVGAGI. CDR3 length equals 15 residues. Trimming pared 4 bases from V and 6 bases from J, leaving 18 bases between. The CDR3 is CASSSRQGRGDGYTF. The CDR3 bases are TGTGCCAGCAGTTCCCGGCAGGGGAGAGGAGATGGCTACACCTTC.

There are a few counts of this clonotype. The chain recombines TRBV12-3 or TRBV12-4 with TRBJ2-7; D gene uncertain. V was shortened by 1 base and J by 6 bases, with 7 bases between the two germline ends. This CDR3 has 12 residues. In DNA form, the CDR3 reads TGTGCCAGCAGTTTAGATCCCGCCGAGCAGTACTTC. Translating gives CASSLDPAEQYF.

This clonotype was recorded a few times. The rearrangement joins TRBV9 to TRBJ2-3; 8 positions match TRBD2. The germline V gene has CDR1 SGDLS and CDR2 YYNGEE. This CDR3 comprises 15 residues. J lost 5 bases, V lost 4 bases, and 9 bases had no gene match. CDR3 DNA sequence: TGTGCCAGCAGCCCCTCTCGCGGGGGGTTAGATACGCAGTATTTT. Its protein product is CASSPSRGGLDTQYF.

This sequence joins TRBV5-1 and TRBJ2-7, with 10 bases identical to TRBD1. This CDR3 has 14 residues. The germline V gene encodes CDR1 SGHRS and CDR2 YFSETQ. J lost 3 bases, V lost 3 bases, and 3 bases had no gene match. The CDR3 DNA reads TGCGCCAGCAGCTGGACAGGGGGAGGCTACGAGCAGTACTTC. This sequence encodes CASSWTGGGYEQYF.

This clonotype was counted between two and nine times. The rearrangement uses TRBV20-1 and TRBJ2-1; D call uncertain. The CDR3 runs 12 residues. CDR1 and CDR2 (germline): DFQATT, SNEGSKA (reference sequence). V lost 3 bases to trimming and J lost 4 bases, with 7 bases between them. As DNA, the CDR3 is TGCAGTGCTAGTCCCCAGTACAATGAGCAGTTCTTC. Protein product: CSASPQYNEQFF.

In this sample, this clonotype turned up a few times. CDR3 residues: CAIGTSQGNEQFF. Here the CDR3 DNA reads TGTGCCATCGGGACTAGCCAGGGCAATGAGCAGTTCTTC. V gene TRBV27 combines with J gene TRBJ2-1; 9 bases are shared with TRBD2. The CDR3 loop spans 13 amino acids. With 10 bases clipped from V and 6 bases from J, the junction kept 7 bases outside the gene matches. Per the germline V gene, CDR1 is MNHEY and CDR2 is SMNVEV (reference sequence).

This clonotype was seen more than once but under ten times. The rearrangement uses TRBV11-2 and TRBJ2-1; maybe TRBD1 (5 bases). The CDR3 is 13 residues long. The V end was cut by 7 bases, the J end by 4 bases, with 11 bases between. Per the germline V gene, CDR1 is SGHAT and CDR2 is FQNNGV. The CDR3 DNA is TGTGCCAGCAACCCGACAGTTTACAATGAGCAGTTCTTC. Amino acids: CASNPTVYNEQFF.